The T cell receptor beta chain described here comes from a study of cytomegalovirus exposure and HLA in healthy donors (dated by TCRdb to the late 2010s). Context from the whole study: An earlier analysis of 587 of the donors reported about 300 Gb of sequence data and around 110 million unique TCR beta sequences obtained from about 200 million T cells. Approximately 310 gigabases of sequencing data and tens of millions of unique TCR sequences were included in an early release covering around 650 HLA-typed donors. Of the 300 to 500 genotyped donors, 65% to 90% were placed in the genetic ancestry cluster associated with self-reported Caucasian donors. The aim of the study was to test whether cataloging public T cell receptors could identify signatures of past pathogen exposure. Using immunosequencing, the study profiled T cell repertoires from 500 to 800 subjects and related those repertoires to cytomegalovirus serostatus. In addition to the first cohort of about 650 subjects, a separate validation cohort of 130 or so different subjects was used. The study combined high-throughput TCR immunosequencing, statistical association of individual TCRs with disease status, and machine learning to predict cytomegalovirus infection status. To study patterns of TCR occurrence, a later analysis re-analyzed previously published TCR beta repertoires from more than 550 donors and added high-resolution HLA genotyping. In the later analysis, no new phenotypic data were used to find candidate immune exposures; instead, reliance was placed on TCR beta sequences and their occurrence across donors. An earlier analysis of more than 450 of the donors used high-throughput TCR beta sequencing to judge whether each TCR beta V gene segment behaved as functional or pseudogenic. Donor age, sex, ethnicity and CMV serostatus were collected together with the repertoire data. A later genetic analysis took genome-wide SNP genotypes for about 55% of the 666 donors and used that subset as a discovery cohort. All discovery cohort repertoires had been generated using a single sequencing platform. HLA typing covered class I and class II loci at four-digit resolution. The number of donors typed differed by locus, with roughly 629-640 for A, B, C, DRB1 and DQB1, 522 for DQA1, approximately 580 for DPA1, and 400 to 490 for DPB1. Because of strong linkage in the cohort, five DR-DQ haplotypes were treated as single units for association and clustering. Among under 450 genotyped donors of the cohort, an average of approximately 230,000 unique TCR beta nucleotide sequences were sequenced per donor, 15% to 20% of them non-productive. General findings and caveats noted by the study authors: Immune exposure information for the cohort was limited to CMV serostatus. The authors suggested that the approach could potentially be generalized to other disease states and immunological phenotypes. Across donors, most TCR sequences were observed very rarely, whereas some public TCRs were present in many individuals. A later analysis found that most CMV-associated TCR beta chains appeared HLA-restricted, with HLA associations seemingly driven largely by CMV exposure. Because some donors lacked HLA typing at each locus, the association tests relied only on the typed subset. Several of the top co-occurrence clusters appeared to be linked to parvovirus B19, influenza, CMV and Epstein-Barr virus, according to a later analysis. Sequencing depth was assumed to be roughly uniform across donors in the presence/absence analyses, though that assumption may not hold. The 87-base-pair reads could not distinguish some IMGT-functional V segments, including TRBV6-2 and TRBV6-3, so those segments were excluded. This cohort had only TCR beta chains sequenced, and the lack of alpha or paired-chain data limited which features could be detected. When HLA alleles, especially DR and DQ, strongly co-occurred, TCR associations were difficult to assign to individual alleles. A later analysis found that HLA-associated TCR beta chains were more clonally expanded and had lower generation probabilities than equally common non-associated chains. An association between a missense DCLRE1C variant and V-gene and J-gene trimming of TCR beta chains was found in a later genetic analysis and replicated in an independent cohort. The classifier was reported to diagnose cytomegalovirus status with high specificity and sensitivity in both the original and validation cohorts. According to a later analysis, TCR association rates differed among HLA loci, with DRB1 alleles showing the most associated TCRs and HLA-C alleles showing the fewest. A later analysis associated approximately 17,000 TCR beta sequences with specific HLA alleles at a false discovery rate of 0.05. A further reported finding was that TCR beta sequences accurately predicted the HLA-A and HLA-B alleles for most subjects in the first cohort. Three of the identified cytomegalovirus-associated TCR beta chains were confirmed in vitro to be specific for cytomegalovirus antigens. Compared with the approximately 600-donor mean, donors in an Asian-associated ancestry cluster had fewer N-insertions in productive TCRs, according to a later genetic analysis. The study gave a list of about 150 TCR beta chains associated with cytomegalovirus. Correlated functional status among segregating V segments might reflect linkage disequilibrium, but an unknown experimental factor could not be ruled out. In an earlier analysis of about 540 of the donors, most TCR beta V segments were observed in productive rearrangements about 87% or about 30% of the time, broadly matching IMGT annotations. Because counts were too low, roughly 18 rarely observed V segments, including chromosome 9 orphons, were left out of the earlier analysis of a few hundred of the donors. A cluster of highly shared sequence variants was judged likely to represent a technical artifact of the sequencing pipeline.

In total, fewer than 750 healthy bone marrow donors made up the cohort. All cohort members were sampled while nominally healthy, although unrecorded immune exposures were likely present. The donor was CMV seronegative and was included in the group of several hundred seronegative cohort members. Each donor provided a peripheral blood sample, and peripheral blood mononuclear cells were used for TCR beta sequencing. Genomic DNA was extracted from the blood cell samples with the Qiagen DNeasy Blood Extraction Kit. Counted from cysteine to phenylalanine, this CDR3 has 15 amino acids. Here the CDR3 DNA is all that survives: 45 bases in frame from base 1. Trimming takes 3 bases from V and 3 bases from J, and the germline ends sit 11 bases apart. The germline V gene specifies KGHSH as CDR1 and LQKENI as CDR2. The method was the immunoSEQ multiplex PCR assay. A mixture of 60 forward primers for TCR Vbeta segments and 13 reverse primers for TCR Jbeta segments was used in the multiplex PCR. The CDR3 region of rearranged TCR beta genes was amplified from genomic DNA by a multiplex PCR assay. The amplified TCR beta libraries were sequenced on the Illumina HiSeq System as 87-base-pair reads. The paper's data handling went like this. Across the 666 repertoires, a later analysis counted some 80 million unique TCR beta chains, 8.5 million to 12 million of which were shared by at least two donors. Raw reads were error-corrected and collapsed into unique sequences with a nearest-neighbor algorithm that merged closely related sequences to remove PCR and sequencing errors. CDR3 sequences were aligned to IMGT reference sequences to assign V, D and J gene segments. For a sequence to be retained, a match of at least six nucleotides was required to both a V gene segment and a J gene segment. Rearrangements were called productive when the CDR3 lacked stop codons and stayed in frame with V and J; all others were non-productive. Following IMGT convention, CDR3 was defined as the stretch from the second conserved V-encoded cysteine to the conserved J-encoded phenylalanine. Sequences without an unambiguous match to a single V gene segment were excluded from the earlier analysis of a few hundred of the donors. An earlier analysis of just under 600 of the donors called V segments functional above 56.7% productive rearrangements and segregating when the between-donor standard deviation exceeded 5%. To diagnose cytomegalovirus status from the catalog of TCR beta chain sequences, a statistical classification framework was built. V and J gene assignment, in a later analysis, came from comparing TCR nucleotide sequences with IMGT/GENE-DB human TR gene sequences. The TCRdist pipeline was used in a later analysis to assign CDR3 sequences and most-parsimonious VDJ recombination scenarios. In a later analysis, every TCR beta chain was defined by the combination of its CDR3 amino acid sequence and its V-gene family, and reads without a unique V-gene family were dropped. A later analysis removed 592 highly shared, low-generation-probability nucleotide sequences to deal with suspected cross-contamination and a sequencing artifact. In a later analysis, a clonal expansion index was calculated for each public chain from normalized within-repertoire ranks of inferred template counts. A later analysis computed generation probabilities with a VDJ recombination model fitted to out-of-frame rearrangements, and checked the results against IGoR. In a later analysis, hypergeometric tests were used to score TCR-TCR, TCR-HLA and TCR-CMV co-occurrence, with a repertoire-size bias correction applied to TCR pairs. False discovery rates were estimated in a later analysis by permuting HLA or CMV assignments 20 times. A later analysis grouped co-occurring TCRs with DBSCAN, adding TCRdist sequence similarity when clustering within HLA-allele-positive subsets. Repertoires with fewer than 30,000 or more than 120,000 public chains, plus five repertoires with anomalous nucleotide sharing, were excluded from co-occurrence clustering. Held by TCRdb, this immuneACCESS table contains in-frame sequences only and omits some clones. Under half of the omission traces to an unresolved V gene where checked; the cause of the rest is unknown. The V and J calls and clone size are taken from that table; D and trimming were inferred from the DNA. Present in this sample are about 150,000 clones, over 60% of which were seen just once. The top ten constitute 3% to 3.5% of the sample.

Concerning this clone: What antigen it recognizes has not been identified. No qualities accompany the bases; no much larger clone lies one base away.

The chain employs TRBV18 and TRBJ2-2; tentative D gene TRBD1, with 6 bases matching. Input material: PBMCs. The sequence was collected from a male donor in good health and CMV-seronegative. The nucleotide sequence is given as TGTGCCAGCTCACCCCCCAGGGGAGACACCGGGGAGCTGTTTTTT. It is translated as CASSPPRGDTGELFF. Joined to the reference TRBV18 and TRBJ2-2 proteins, this CDR3 gives the full variable domain: NAGVMQNPRHLVRRRGQEARLRCSPMKGHSHVYWYRQLPEEGLKFMVYLQKENIIDESGMPKERFSAEFPKEGPSILRIQQVVRGDSAAYFCASSPPRGDTGELFFGEGSRLTVL.